This paragraph covers one T cell receptor (beta chain) sequence. CDR1 SGHDT and CDR2 YYEEEE come from the germline V gene. This CDR3 region has 14 residues. The J segment lost 7 bases and the V segment lost 2 bases, leaving 3 bases of the junction unmatched. The entry originates in a study of blood T cell repertoires in COVID-19. TCRdb's copy holds only in-frame clones and misses some; the assay was immunoSEQ multiplex PCR. The sample has under 45,000 clones; roughly 88% are singletons. This clonotype was sampled from a human donor in a cohort sampled during active COVID-19. Sequencing used peripheral blood. The J gene is TRBJ2-2, the V gene TRBV5-6, with 9 bases identical to TRBD1. CDR3 residues: CASSLQGAFGELFF. CDR3 nucleotides: TGTGCCAGCAGCTTACAGGGGGCGTTCGGGGAGCTGTTTTTT.